Shown below are 20 T cell receptor beta chains from a single sample sequenced in a study of blood T cells in healthy people across ages. Sample-barcoded 5' priming and a J-beta primer mix drove a second PCR of roughly 6 to 12 cycles. In TCRdb, the 5' RACE reads were re-called with MiXCR into one record per CDR3 protein. The table lists around 2 million distinct CDR3 sequences, about two fifths of them singletons. The sample comprised blood. These receptors all stem from a human donor in good health.

This clonotype was seen a handful of times. A read error may account for a junction end that differs from germline. This chain links TRBV11-2 with TRBJ2-6; 9 bases line up with TRBD2. This CDR3 has 16 amino acids. From germline, CDR1 is SGHAT and CDR2 FQNNGV. For the CDR3, the DNA is TGTGCCAGCAGCTTAGTAGCGGGGGTTGGGGCCAACGTCCGGACTTTC. This sequence encodes CASSLVAGVGANVRTF.

This clonotype has more than one count but fewer than ten. The chain is built from TRBV10-2 and TRBJ2-1; D possibly uses TRBD1 or TRBD2 (5 bases each). CDR1 and CDR2 from the germline V gene are WSHSY and SAAADI. The CDR3 extends over 13 amino acids. The V end was cut by 6 bases, the J end by 9 bases, with 15 bases between. CDR3 residues: CASRDQGAGEQFF. The CDR3 nucleotides are TGCGCCAGCAGAGACCAGGGTGCGGGTGAGCAGTTCTTC.

The V call is TRBV11-3, the J call TRBJ2-5; 7 nucleotides agree with TRBD1. TRBJ2-7 matches the DNA end more closely, so the J call is doubtful. Germline V gene sequence: CDR1 SGHNT, CDR2 YENEEA. The CDR3 consists of 14 residues. The CDR3 sequence is CASSPTTGVYEQYF. The CDR3 region has the DNA TGTGCCAGCAGCCCAACTACAGGGGTCTACGAGCAGTACTTC.

This clonotype was seen a handful of times. V and J are TRBV29-1 and TRBJ1-4, with D hard to call. Trimming left V 4 bases short and J 6 bases short, with 12 bases between. The CDR3 has 13 residues. The germline gives CDR1 SQVTM, CDR2 ANQGSEA. The CDR3 protein is CSVVGREDEKLFF. CDR3 DNA: TGCAGCGTTGTAGGGAGGGAAGATGAAAAACTGTTTTTT.

This clonotype was seen only once. The rearrangement joins TRBV11-1 to TRBJ2-5; D uncertain. Germline values: CDR1 SGHAT, CDR2 FQDESV (reference sequence). The CDR3 covers 16 residues. The V and J ends lost 3 bases and 3 bases respectively, with 17 bases between them. CDR3 bases: TGTGCCAGCAGCTTGTTATGGCAGGAGAACAAAGAGACCCAGTACTTC. This codes for CASSLLWQENKETQYF. Full variable domain (outside the CDR3, taken from reference TRBV11-1 and TRBJ2-5): EAEVAQSPRYKITEKSQAVAFWCDPISGHATLYWYRQILGQGPELLVQFQDESVVDDSQLPKDRFSAERLKGVDSTLKIQPAELGDSAMYLCASSLLWQENKETQYFGPGTRLLVL.

The CDR3 region has the DNA TGCGCCAGCAGCTTGGCCGGGTTTCCCCTCTACTACGAGCAGTACTTC. Its translation is CASSLAGFPLYYEQYF. The chain has TRBV5-1 and TRBJ2-7; D gene ambiguous. The CDR3 spans 16 residues. V dropped 0 bases and J dropped 3 bases, with 16 bases sitting between them. The germline gives CDR1 SGHRS, CDR2 YFSETQ.

This clonotype has more than one count but fewer than ten. The chain has TRBV7-2 and TRBJ2-1; TRBD2 matches 8 bases. The V segment lost 3 bases and the J segment 7 bases; nucleotides outside the gene matches: 14. The length of the CDR3 is 17 residues. From germline, CDR1 is SGHTA and CDR2 FQGNSA. CDR3 bases: TGTGCCAGCAGCTTGAGGCCGGGACTAGGTTTCGGGAATGAGCAGTTCTTC. Its protein is CASSLRPGLGFGNEQFF.

This clonotype was found a few times. V and J are TRBV12-3 or TRBV12-4 and TRBJ2-4; tentative D call: TRBD2 (6 bases). The DNA end is a closer match to TRBJ2-7, so the J assignment may be wrong. The CDR3 consists of 12 residues. The CDR3 DNA reads as TGTGCCAGCACCCAATCGGGAGACGAGCAGTACTTC. Amino acids: CASTQSGDEQYF.

V is TRBV6-1 and J is TRBJ2-7; TRBD1 matches at 8 bases. This CDR3 region has 17 residues. V trimming: 7 bases; J trimming: 3 bases; junction bases outside the gene matches: 17. Germline V gene data show CDR1 as MNHNS and CDR2 as SASEGT. As DNA, the CDR3 is TGTGCCAGCACCCCGGTGCACGCAGGGACAGGATTCTACGAGCAGTACTTC. The encoded protein is CASTPVHAGTGFYEQYF.

The chain joins TRBV7-2 to TRBJ2-7, with D perhaps matching TRBD1 (6 bases). The V and J ends lost 4 bases and 6 bases respectively, with 10 bases between them. CDR3 length: 12 amino acids. Per the germline V gene, CDR1 is SGHTA and CDR2 is FQGNSA. The CDR3 sequence is CASSSHRVEQYF. For the CDR3, the DNA is TGTGCCAGCAGCTCACACAGGGTCGAGCAGTACTTC.

The chain has TRBV12-3 or TRBV12-4 and TRBJ1-5; D not resolved. Between the trimmed V and J ends, which lost 4 bases and 3 bases, there was a span of 10 bases. CDR3 length: 14 amino acids. In DNA form, the CDR3 reads TGTGCCAGCAGTTCCTTCGGGCCCAATCAGCCCCAGCATTTT. Amino acids: CASSSFGPNQPQHF.

Only one count was recorded for this clonotype. The CDR3 is CSDRGDTGNTEAFF. The CDR3 DNA reads TGCAGCGACCGGGGGGACACGGGGAACACTGAAGCTTTCTTT. The chain links TRBV29-1 to TRBJ1-1, with D possibly TRBD1 on 6 matching bases. CDR3 size: 14 residues. The germline V gene has CDR1 SQVTM and CDR2 ANQGSEA. V was trimmed by 7 bases and J by 1 base, leaving 16 bases between them.

This clonotype occurred a few times. V usage is TRBV7-2 and J usage is TRBJ1-6; D gene ambiguous. Germline V lookup: CDR1 SGHTA, CDR2 FQGNSA. With 8 bases removed from V and 4 bases from J, the gap between germline ends came to 9 bases. This CDR3 is built from 13 residues. The CDR3 bases are TGTGCCAGCGGGCAGTCGTATAATTCACCCCTCCACTTT. This codes for CASGQSYNSPLHF.

This sequence joins TRBV12-3 or TRBV12-4 and TRBJ2-7; D may match TRBD1 or TRBD2 (5 bases each). This CDR3 is built from 16 residues. The V end lost 3 bases, the J end lost 0 bases, and 15 bases lay between the germline ends. In nucleotides, the CDR3 is TGTGCCAGCAGTTTTATTGGGGACCCATTCTCCTACGAGCAGTACTTC. As protein: CASSFIGDPFSYEQYF.

V usage is TRBV5-1 and J usage is TRBJ2-1; 7 bases align to TRBD2. Germline-derived CDR1 and CDR2 are SGHRS and YFSETQ. The CDR3 spans 16 residues. Trimming cost V 2 bases and J 1 base; bases outside gene matches: 6. Written as DNA, the CDR3 is TGCGCCAGCAGCTTTCGGCTAGCGGCTTCCTACAATGAGCAGTTCTTC. Its translation: CASSFRLAASYNEQFF.

V usage is TRBV11-2 and J usage is TRBJ2-1, with 7 positions matching TRBD2. V shed 3 bases and J 6 bases; nucleotides not matched to a gene: 8. CDR1 SGHAT and CDR2 FQNNGV come from the germline V gene. The CDR3 is 15 residues long. The CDR3 DNA reads as TGTGCCAGCAGCTTGCGGGGGACGGAGGGCAATGAGCAGTTCTTC. It specifies CASSLRGTEGNEQFF.

This clonotype has a handful of counts. The chain couples TRBV4-1 to TRBJ2-7; D unresolved. The CDR3 contains 15 residues. Germline loops: CDR1 MGHRA, CDR2 YSYEKL. The germline V and J ends were trimmed by 1 base and 2 bases, with 12 bases remaining between them. The CDR3 nucleotides read TGCGCCAGCAGCCAAGTCTTAGGGTGGGCCTACGAGCAGTACTTC. Its protein is CASSQVLGWAYEQYF.

The chain employs TRBV5-1 and TRBJ2-1, with D maybe TRBD2 (7 bases). CDR3 size: 14 residues. In germline, CDR1 is SGHRS, CDR2 YFSETQ. Trimming took off 1 base at V and 9 bases at J, with 14 bases between the two ends. For the CDR3, the DNA is TGCGCCAGCAGCTTGCACCATGGGGGGGCTGAGCAGTTCTTC. It translates to CASSLHHGGAEQFF.

This clonotype turned up a few times. The chain uses TRBV12-3 or TRBV12-4 and TRBJ2-5, with TRBD1 matching over 11 bases. V dropped 6 bases and J dropped 5; count of bases not matched to a gene: 8. This CDR3 comprises 15 residues. The CDR3 loop is CASRQLDRGHETQYF. The CDR3, as DNA: TGTGCCAGCAGACAACTGGACAGGGGGCATGAGACCCAGTACTTC.

Details on this clonotype: At one end, the junction sequence differs from germline, possibly due to a read error. The J gene is TRBJ2-1, the V gene TRBV12-3 or TRBV12-4, with D hard to call. The CDR3 covers 15 residues. The CDR3 DNA is TGTGCCAGCAGTTTAGGTCGATCCTGGTACAATGAACAGTTCTTC. Translation gives CASSLGRSWYNEQFF.